These T cell receptor beta chains were read from a single sample in a study of T cells in narcolepsy. Only in-frame clones appear in the TCRdb table, and some are missing; sequencing was by immunoSEQ multiplex PCR. The repertoire consists of 23,000 or so clones, with just under 85% occurring once and the leading ten covering roughly 1.3%. The sample was CD45RA- memory CD4+ T cells from PBMCs. Receptors were obtained from a human donor with narcolepsy. Both conserved end residues are part of each CDR3.

cdr3_aa	v_call	j_call
CASSARAGVGDEQFF	TRBV9	TRBJ2-1
CASWTALSSGNTIYF	TRBV12-5	TRBJ1-3
CASSQGLAADTQYF	TRBV5-4	TRBJ2-3
CASRGRRKTEAFF	TRBV28	TRBJ1-1
CASSISNSGANVLTF	TRBV6-5	TRBJ2-6
CASSSGQAGNYGYTF	TRBV28	TRBJ1-2
CASTKGLAGELSGANVLTF	TRBV11-2	TRBJ2-6
CASSPIGLGTNTEAFF	TRBV28	TRBJ1-1
CASSLGRGVAYEQYF	TRBV7-2	TRBJ2-7
CASSLGGGDEKLFF	TRBV5-5	TRBJ1-4
CASSFPPYYEQYF	TRBV6-1	TRBJ2-7
CASSPTSGNTGELFF	TRBV18	TRBJ2-2
CASSIRNLGLIRPEQFF	TRBV7-2	TRBJ2-1
CASSQSPREGSGYGYTF	TRBV4-1	TRBJ1-2
CSVGGYTEAFF	TRBV29-1	TRBJ1-1
CASSRAGDGNEQFF	TRBV4-3	TRBJ2-1